Sequencing of this TCR beta chain was carried out in a study of CD8 T cells in Susac syndrome. Random hexamers primed reverse transcription of roughly 0.45 to 1 ug RNA. From the immunoSEQ multiplex PCR reads, TCRdb called clonotypes with MiXCR, one entry per CDR3 protein. Among 200,000 or so distinct CDR3 sequences listed, 95% were seen once. The CDR3 consists of 14 residues. V lost 5 bases, J lost 2 bases, and 12 bases lay in between. Looked up from germline, CDR1 is MDHEN and CDR2 is SYDVKM. Source material: CD4+ T cells from PBMCs. The V and J genes are TRBV28 and TRBJ2-5; D perhaps matches TRBD1 (5 bases). The TCR comes from a human donor with Susac syndrome. This chain's CDR3 is CASSGAGSQETQYF. CDR3 DNA: TGTGCCAGCAGTGGGGCAGGGTCGCAAGAGACCCAGTACTTC.